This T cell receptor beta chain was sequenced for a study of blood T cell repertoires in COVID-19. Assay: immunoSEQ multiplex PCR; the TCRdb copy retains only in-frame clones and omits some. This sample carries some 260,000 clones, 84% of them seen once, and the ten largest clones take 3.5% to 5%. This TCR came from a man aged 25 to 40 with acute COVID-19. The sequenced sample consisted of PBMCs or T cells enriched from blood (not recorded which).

The CDR3 reads CASSIVSGAQPQHF. CDR3 nucleotides: TGTGCCAGTAGTATAGTAAGTGGGGCTCAGCCCCAGCATTTT. This chain uses TRBV19 with TRBJ1-5; TRBD1 might be the D (5 bases). V was pared by 1 base and J by 6 bases, with 10 bases between. This CDR3 is 14 amino acids long. CDR1 and CDR2 from the germline V gene are LNHDA and SQIVND (reference sequence).